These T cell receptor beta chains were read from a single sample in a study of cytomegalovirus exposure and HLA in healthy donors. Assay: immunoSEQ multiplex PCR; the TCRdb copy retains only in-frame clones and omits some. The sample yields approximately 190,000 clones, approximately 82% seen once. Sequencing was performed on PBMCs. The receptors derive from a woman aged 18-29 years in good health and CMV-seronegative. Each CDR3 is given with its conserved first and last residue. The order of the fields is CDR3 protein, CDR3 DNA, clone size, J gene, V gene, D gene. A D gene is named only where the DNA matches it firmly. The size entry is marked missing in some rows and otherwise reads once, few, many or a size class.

cdr3_aa: CASRGGLAGYNEQFF; cdr3_nt: TGTGCCAGCAGGGGCGGACTAGCGGGCTACAATGAGCAGTTCTTC; clone_size: .; j_call: TRBJ2-1; v_call: TRBV6-5; d_call: TRBD2
cdr3_aa: CASSLRHSDTAQYF; cdr3_nt: TGCGCCAGCAGCTTGAGGCACAGTGACACGGCCCAGTACTTC; clone_size: .; j_call: TRBJ2-5; v_call: TRBV5-1; d_call: .
cdr3_aa: CASSQERLAGADTQYF; cdr3_nt: TGCGCCAGCAGCCAAGAGCGTCTAGCGGGTGCAGATACGCAGTATTTT; clone_size: few; j_call: TRBJ2-3; v_call: TRBV4-3; d_call: TRBD2
cdr3_aa: CSLLVGLADTQYF; cdr3_nt: TGCAGCCTTCTCGTGGGGCTGGCAGATACGCAGTATTTT; clone_size: once; j_call: TRBJ2-3; v_call: TRBV29-1; d_call: .
cdr3_aa: CATSRGLAANTDTQYF; cdr3_nt: TGTGCCACCAGCAGAGGATTAGCGGCCAACACAGATACGCAGTATTTT; clone_size: .; j_call: TRBJ2-3; v_call: TRBV15; d_call: .
cdr3_aa: CASSARPGTEYGYTF; cdr3_nt: TGTGCCAGCAGCGCCCGCCCCGGGACTGAATATGGCTACACCTTC; clone_size: once; j_call: TRBJ1-2; v_call: TRBV7-8; d_call: .
cdr3_aa: CASSEVGRGRRYTF; cdr3_nt: TGTGCCAGCAGTGAAGTGGGGCGGGGGAGAAGGTACACCTTC; clone_size: .; j_call: TRBJ1-2; v_call: TRBV6-1; d_call: .
cdr3_aa: CASSTRLPQRDEEAYEQYF; cdr3_nt: TGTGCCAGCAGCACCAGACTCCCCCAGCGGGATGAAGAAGCCTACGAGCAGTACTTC; clone_size: .; j_call: TRBJ2-7; v_call: TRBV27; d_call: TRBD2
cdr3_aa: CASSLGQAQHF; cdr3_nt: TGTGCCAGCAGCCTGGGACAGGCCCAGCATTTT; clone_size: .; j_call: TRBJ1-5; v_call: TRBV7-9; d_call: TRBD1
cdr3_aa: CASSLVVFGLAGTAGELFF; cdr3_nt: TGTGCCAGCAGCTTAGTTGTGTTCGGACTAGCGGGAACGGCCGGGGAGCTGTTTTTT; clone_size: .; j_call: TRBJ2-2; v_call: TRBV11-2; d_call: TRBD2
cdr3_aa: CASSVDGQYNSPLHF; cdr3_nt: TGTGCCAGCAGCGTAGACGGACAGTATAATTCACCCCTCCACTTT; clone_size: .; j_call: TRBJ1-6; v_call: TRBV9; d_call: .
cdr3_aa: CASSLQPGLGGTGELFF; cdr3_nt: TGTGCCAGCAGCTTACAACCGGGACTCGGAGGAACCGGGGAGCTGTTTTTT; clone_size: .; j_call: TRBJ2-2; v_call: TRBV7-8; d_call: .
cdr3_aa: CASSLTPRDSFEQYF; cdr3_nt: TGTGCCAGCAGCTTGACTCCTAGGGACTCTTTCGAGCAGTACTTC; clone_size: few; j_call: TRBJ2-7; v_call: TRBV5-4; d_call: .
cdr3_aa: CAWSGANTIYF; cdr3_nt: TGTGCCTGGAGTGGGGCGAACACCATATATTTT; clone_size: .; j_call: TRBJ1-3; v_call: TRBV30; d_call: .
cdr3_aa: CATSDRGRFDQPQHF; cdr3_nt: TGTGCCACCTCAGACAGGGGTAGGTTCGATCAGCCCCAGCATTTT; clone_size: .; j_call: TRBJ1-5; v_call: TRBV27; d_call: TRBD1
cdr3_aa: CASSLAPGQGAEEQYF; cdr3_nt: TGTGCCAGCAGCTTAGCGCCCGGACAGGGGGCGGAAGAGCAGTACTTC; clone_size: once; j_call: TRBJ2-7; v_call: TRBV7-9; d_call: TRBD1
cdr3_aa: CASSESGLGDEAFF; cdr3_nt: TGCGCCAGCAGTGAGTCGGGACTGGGGGATGAAGCTTTCTTT; clone_size: .; j_call: TRBJ1-1; v_call: TRBV10-1; d_call: .
cdr3_aa: CASSSPRGRSTEAFF; cdr3_nt: TGTGCCAGCAGCTCCCCTAGAGGCCGGAGCACTGAAGCTTTCTTT; clone_size: .; j_call: TRBJ1-1; v_call: TRBV11-2; d_call: .
cdr3_aa: CASSYEGQPQHF; cdr3_nt: TGTGCCAGCAGTTACGAGGGTCAGCCCCAGCATTTT; clone_size: .; j_call: TRBJ1-5; v_call: TRBV6-6; d_call: .
cdr3_aa: CASSAGQGGTEAFF; cdr3_nt: TGTGCCAGCAGCGCGGGACAGGGAGGAACTGAAGCTTTCTTT; clone_size: .; j_call: TRBJ1-1; v_call: TRBV28; d_call: TRBD1
cdr3_aa: CASSPAGGPTDTQYF; cdr3_nt: TGCGCCAGCAGTCCAGCGGGAGGGCCCACAGATACGCAGTATTTT; clone_size: .; j_call: TRBJ2-3; v_call: TRBV10-1; d_call: TRBD2
cdr3_aa: CASSPQGAGNTDTQYF; cdr3_nt: TGTGCCAGCTCACCTCAGGGGGCCGGGAACACAGATACGCAGTATTTT; clone_size: .; j_call: TRBJ2-3; v_call: TRBV18; d_call: TRBD1
cdr3_aa: CASSLVRGTSGIPYNEQFF; cdr3_nt: TGTGCCAGCAGCTTAGTTAGGGGGACTAGCGGGATCCCCTACAATGAGCAGTTCTTC; clone_size: once; j_call: TRBJ2-1; v_call: TRBV7-6; d_call: TRBD2
cdr3_aa: CASSGPGTGILDNEQFF; cdr3_nt: TGTGCCAGCAGCGGTCCCGGGACAGGGATCTTAGACAATGAGCAGTTCTTC; clone_size: .; j_call: TRBJ2-1; v_call: TRBV5-6; d_call: TRBD1
cdr3_aa: CASGTGGLDYEQYF; cdr3_nt: TGTGCCAGCGGGACAGGGGGACTCGACTACGAGCAGTACTTC; clone_size: .; j_call: TRBJ2-7; v_call: TRBV28; d_call: TRBD1
cdr3_aa: CASSSGLNTEAFF; cdr3_nt: TGTGCCAGCAGCTCAGGGCTGAACACTGAAGCTTTCTTT; clone_size: few; j_call: TRBJ1-1; v_call: TRBV11-2; d_call: .
cdr3_aa: CASRLTGYSNQPQHF; cdr3_nt: TGTGCCAGCAGATTGACAGGATATAGCAATCAGCCCCAGCATTTT; clone_size: .; j_call: TRBJ1-5; v_call: TRBV7-2; d_call: .
cdr3_aa: CASSETGPGTEAFF; cdr3_nt: TGTGCCAGCAGCGAGACAGGGCCGGGCACTGAAGCTTTCTTT; clone_size: .; j_call: TRBJ1-1; v_call: TRBV6-6; d_call: TRBD1
cdr3_aa: CASSVEGRGQQQFF; cdr3_nt: TGTGCCAGCAGCGTAGAGGGCAGGGGGCAGCAGCAGTTCTTC; clone_size: .; j_call: TRBJ2-1; v_call: TRBV9; d_call: TRBD1
cdr3_aa: CASSMRIGNQPQHF; cdr3_nt: TGTGCCAGCAGCATGCGGATAGGCAATCAGCCCCAGCATTTT; clone_size: .; j_call: TRBJ1-5; v_call: TRBV6-6; d_call: .
cdr3_aa: CASTKHLRGPTGELFF; cdr3_nt: TGTGCCAGCACCAAACATTTGAGGGGGCCCACCGGGGAGCTGTTTTTT; clone_size: few; j_call: TRBJ2-2; v_call: TRBV7-9; d_call: TRBD1
cdr3_aa: CASSLDSYGYTF; cdr3_nt: TGTGCCAGCAGCCTTGACAGCTATGGCTACACCTTC; clone_size: .; j_call: TRBJ1-2; v_call: TRBV5-4; d_call: .
cdr3_aa: CASSLDRLGGLNTEAFF; cdr3_nt: TGTGCCAGCAGCTTAGATCGATTGGGTGGGCTGAACACTGAAGCTTTCTTT; clone_size: once; j_call: TRBJ1-1; v_call: TRBV11-3; d_call: .
cdr3_aa: CASSFQGASLRAQHF; cdr3_nt: TGTGCCAGCAGTTTTCAGGGGGCGTCTCTTCGGGCCCAGCATTTT; clone_size: .; j_call: TRBJ1-5; v_call: TRBV28; d_call: TRBD1
cdr3_aa: CASTPGQGNYGYTF; cdr3_nt: TGTGCCAGCACACCCGGACAGGGGAACTATGGCTACACCTTC; clone_size: .; j_call: TRBJ1-2; v_call: TRBV6-6; d_call: TRBD1
cdr3_aa: CASSQGQAMYNEQFF; cdr3_nt: TGTGCCAGCAGCCAAGGACAGGCGATGTACAATGAGCAGTTCTTC; clone_size: .; j_call: TRBJ2-1; v_call: TRBV4-2; d_call: .
cdr3_aa: CASSARGGANYGYTF; cdr3_nt: TGTGCCAGCAGCGCAAGGGGGGGAGCTAACTATGGCTACACCTTC; clone_size: .; j_call: TRBJ1-2; v_call: TRBV2; d_call: .
cdr3_aa: CASRPRGRTTGELFF; cdr3_nt: TGTGCAAGTCGCCCCCGGGGGAGGACGACCGGGGAGCTGTTTTTT; clone_size: .; j_call: TRBJ2-2; v_call: TRBV12-2; d_call: .
cdr3_aa: CASSLGGGGQPQHF; cdr3_nt: TGTGCCAGCAGCTTGGGGGGGGGCGGGCAGCCCCAGCATTTT; clone_size: .; j_call: TRBJ1-5; v_call: TRBV5-8; d_call: .
cdr3_aa: CASRALAGGENEQFF; cdr3_nt: TGTGCCAGCAGGGCCCTAGCGGGAGGGGAAAATGAGCAGTTCTTC; clone_size: .; j_call: TRBJ2-1; v_call: TRBV7-9; d_call: TRBD2
cdr3_aa: CASSLREGHEQYF; cdr3_nt: TGTGCCAGCAGTTTGCGGGAGGGTCACGAGCAGTACTTC; clone_size: .; j_call: TRBJ2-7; v_call: TRBV27; d_call: TRBD2
cdr3_aa: CAYTTETVESTDTQYF; cdr3_nt: TGTGCCTACACAACCGAGACTGTGGAAAGCACAGATACGCAGTATTTT; clone_size: .; j_call: TRBJ2-3; v_call: TRBV30; d_call: .
cdr3_aa: CASSHPLRGRGNEQFF; cdr3_nt: TGCGCCAGCAGCCATCCCCTACGGGGGAGGGGCAATGAGCAGTTCTTC; clone_size: few; j_call: TRBJ2-1; v_call: TRBV4-1; d_call: TRBD2
cdr3_aa: CASHTGGGSSPLHF; cdr3_nt: TGCGCCAGCCACACAGGGGGCGGGAGTTCACCCCTCCACTTT; clone_size: .; j_call: TRBJ1-6; v_call: TRBV5-1; d_call: TRBD1
cdr3_aa: CASSKGQGGEKLFF; cdr3_nt: TGTGCCAGCAGCAAAGGGCAGGGAGGGGAAAAACTGTTTTTT; clone_size: few; j_call: TRBJ1-4; v_call: TRBV2; d_call: .
cdr3_aa: CATSSEGSLPRQVYNREQFF; cdr3_nt: TGTGCCACCAGCAGCGAGGGATCCCTTCCGCGTCAGGTCTATAATCGGGAGCAGTTCTTC; clone_size: .; j_call: TRBJ2-1; v_call: TRBV15; d_call: .
cdr3_aa: CASSHWGENEKLFF; cdr3_nt: TGTGCCAGCAGCCATTGGGGAGAGAATGAAAAACTGTTTTTT; clone_size: .; j_call: TRBJ1-4; v_call: TRBV7-2; d_call: .
cdr3_aa: CATHETVNTEAFF; cdr3_nt: TGTGCCACCCACGAGACAGTGAACACTGAAGCTTTCTTT; clone_size: .; j_call: TRBJ1-1; v_call: TRBV2; d_call: .
cdr3_aa: CAISGTSGYEQYF; cdr3_nt: TGTGCCATCAGCGGGACTAGCGGCTACGAGCAGTACTTC; clone_size: once; j_call: TRBJ2-7; v_call: TRBV10-3; d_call: TRBD2